A single sample is the source of the 32 T cell receptor beta chains below, sequenced in a study of T cell changes during pregnancy in multiple sclerosis. Using immunoSEQ multiplex PCR, the repertoire was profiled, and TCRdb retains in-frame clones only, with some absent. The sample has around 56,000 clones; 91% are singletons. Sequencing was performed on CD4+ T cells from peripheral blood mononuclear cells, taken in the first trimester of pregnancy. The source of these receptors is a female donor with multiple sclerosis, enrolled in a pregnancy study.

This clone was seen once. J is TRBJ1-1 and V is TRBV5-4; D not resolved. The germline V gene encodes CDR1 SGHNT and CDR2 YYREEE (reference sequence). The V and J ends lost 4 bases and 2 bases respectively, with 15 bases between them. CDR3 length: 15 residues. In DNA, the CDR3 is TGTGCCAGCAGCGGAATTGGAGCGATCAACACTGAAGCTTTCTTT. Translated: CASSGIGAINTEAFF.

This clone occurred a few times. V gene TRBV5-6 combines with J gene TRBJ2-5; the D gene is possibly TRBD1 (6 bases). Germline V gives CDR1 SGHDT, CDR2 YYEEEE. Deletions cut 0 bases from V and 7 bases from J, with 19 bases between. This CDR3 has 16 residues. The CDR3 region is CASSLVRQANDGTQYF. In DNA form, the CDR3 reads TGTGCCAGCAGCTTGGTTCGACAGGCAAACGACGGGACCCAGTACTTC.

The DNA of the CDR3 is TGTGCCAGCAGCCTACTCAGGACAGGGGGCCTTCTTAACTATGGCTACACCTTC. Translated: CASSLLRTGGLLNYGYTF. The genes are TRBV7-6 and TRBJ1-2, with 11 bases matching TRBD1. CDR1 and CDR2 from the germline V gene are SGHVS and FNYEAQ. This CDR3 contains 18 residues. Trimming at V came to 5 bases and at J to 1 base, leaving 12 bases not matched to a gene. The complete variable domain, with remaining parts taken from reference TRBV7-6 and TRBJ1-2, reads GAGVSQSPRYKVTKRGQDVALRCDPISGHVSLYWYRQALGQGPEFLTYFNYEAQQDKSGLPNDRFSAERPEGSISTLTIQRTEQRDSAMYRCASSLLRTGGLLNYGYTFGSGTRLTVV.

The rearrangement joins TRBV10-3 to TRBJ2-5; maybe TRBD1 (6 bases). CDR1 is ENHRY and CDR2 is SYGVKD in the germline V gene. V gave up 10 bases and J gave up 4 bases, with 13 bases separating them. This CDR3 region has 12 residues. The CDR3 DNA reads TGTGCCACTAACAGGGCTGGAGAGACCCAGTACTTC. Translated: CATNRAGETQYF.

Here the CDR3 reads CASSPMNTGTGVQPQHF. Here the CDR3 DNA reads TGTGCCAGCTCACCAATGAATACCGGGACAGGGGTACAGCCCCAGCATTTT. This sequence joins TRBV18 and TRBJ1-5; 10 bases fit TRBD1. Germline-derived CDR1 and CDR2 are KGHSH and LQKENI. The CDR3 is 17 residues long. J was trimmed by 7 bases and V by 2 bases; bases with no gene match: 11.

V usage is TRBV19 and J usage is TRBJ1-1, with 9 bases identical to TRBD1. Germline CDR1 LNHDA, CDR2 SQIVND (reference sequence). Germline trimming cut 9 bases from V and 6 bases from J; bases unmatched to any gene: 14. The CDR3 loop spans 15 amino acids. CDR3 sequence: CASRLIRDRASEAFF. The DNA of the CDR3 is TGTGCCAGCCGACTCATTCGGGACAGGGCCTCTGAAGCTTTCTTT.

The chain has TRBV7-8 and TRBJ1-1, with D possibly matching TRBD1 (5 bases). Germline loops: CDR1 SGHVS, CDR2 FQNEAQ. Trimming stripped 3 bases from V and 1 base from J, with 12 bases between. The CDR3 is 15 amino acids. The CDR3 sequence is CASSFLREANTEAFF. DNA of the CDR3: TGTGCCAGCAGCTTCCTCAGGGAGGCGAACACTGAAGCTTTCTTT.

As DNA, the CDR3 is TGCGCCAGCAGCCAATACCGGGACAGGGGAGCGGGTGAGCAGTTCTTC. It codes for CASSQYRDRGAGEQFF. The V gene is TRBV4-3, the J gene TRBJ2-1, with 10 bases fitting TRBD1. V shed 2 bases and J 9 bases; nucleotides not matched to a gene: 10. The length of the CDR3 is 16 residues. CDR1 is LGHNA and CDR2 is YSLEER in the germline V gene.

The chain couples TRBV7-3 to TRBJ2-7; 9 bases agree with TRBD2. The CDR3 totals 14 residues. The trim removed 5 bases at V and 5 bases at J, leaving 7 bases unmatched. The germline gives CDR1 SGHTA, CDR2 FQGTGA. DNA for the CDR3: TGTGCCAGCAGCCAAGCGGGGGGTGCCCACGAGCAGTACTTC. Translation: CASSQAGGAHEQYF.

CDR3 loop: CASTLRLAGTDTQYF. The CDR3 nucleotides read TGTGCCAGCACCCTACGACTAGCGGGCACAGATACGCAGTATTTT. The chain couples TRBV6-5 to TRBJ2-3, with TRBD2 matching over 9 bases. The V gene end was trimmed by 7 bases and the J gene end by 1 base; junction bases not matched to a gene: 6. Germline V gene lookup returns CDR1 MNHEY and CDR2 SVGAGI. The CDR3 is 15 residues long.

This rearrangement joins TRBV19 to TRBJ1-2; 10 bases fit TRBD1. J lost 2 bases, V lost 7 bases, and 7 bases had no gene match. CDR3 length: 15 amino acids. The germline V gene encodes CDR1 LNHDA and CDR2 SQIVND (reference sequence). This chain's CDR3 is CASNPTGGQNYGYTF. The CDR3 DNA reads TGTGCCAGTAACCCGACAGGGGGCCAAAACTATGGCTACACCTTC.

The chain recombines TRBV2 with TRBJ2-1, with a possible D match to TRBD2 (6 bases). The V end lost 7 bases, the J end lost 8 bases, and 18 bases lay between the germline ends. Germline-derived CDR1 and CDR2 are SNHLY and FYNNEI. The CDR3 sequence is 14 residues long. The CDR3 bases are TGTGCCAGCAAAGGCGGGATCGGGGTGGATGAGCAGTTCTTC. Translating it yields CASKGGIGVDEQFF.

This chain links TRBV7-2 with TRBJ2-5; D is unclear. From germline, CDR1 is SGHTA and CDR2 FQGNSA. The CDR3 covers 13 residues. The V gene lost 1 base and the J gene lost 1 base, with 4 bases spanning the gap. CDR3 sequence (DNA): TGTGCCAGCAGCTTAGAAGCCCAAGAGACCCAGTACTTC. Translated, it gives CASSLEAQETQYF.

The V and J genes are TRBV4-2 and TRBJ2-3; 13 bases are a match to TRBD2. The CDR3 is made up of 18 amino acids. Germline V lookup: CDR1 LGHNA, CDR2 YNFKEQ. With V trimmed by 0 bases and J by 5 bases, 8 bases remained unmatched. CDR3 residues: CASSQDGWTSGGVDTQYF. In DNA form, the CDR3 reads TGTGCCAGCAGCCAAGACGGGTGGACTAGCGGGGGCGTAGATACGCAGTATTTT.

The chain carries TRBV6-5 and TRBJ1-3, with a tentative D call TRBD1 (6 bases). Germline CDR1 is MNHEY and CDR2 is SVGAGI. This CDR3 region has 13 residues. Trimming pared 5 bases from V and 4 bases from J, leaving 9 bases between. In DNA form, the CDR3 reads TGTGCCAGCAGTCCGGACAGAGGAAACACCATATATTTT. It yields the protein CASSPDRGNTIYF.

V usage is TRBV5-5 and J usage is TRBJ2-5; D is uncertain. Germline V lookup: CDR1 SGHKS, CDR2 YYEKEE (reference sequence). The V end lost 1 base, the J end lost 4 bases, and 8 bases lay between the germline ends. The CDR3 is made up of 13 amino acids. CDR3 sequence: CASSLPGGETQYF. The CDR3 DNA follows: TGTGCCAGCAGCTTGCCAGGTGGAGAGACCCAGTACTTC.

This sequence joins TRBV7-2 and TRBJ2-1, with D maybe TRBD2 (6 bases). Germline V lookup: CDR1 SGHTA, CDR2 FQGNSA. Trimming stripped 5 bases from V and 0 bases from J, with 14 bases between. CDR3 length equals 16 residues. The CDR3 sequence is CASSPRTIHSYNEQFF. The CDR3 DNA is TGTGCCAGCAGCCCAAGGACTATTCACTCCTACAATGAGCAGTTCTTC. The whole variable domain, remainder taken from reference TRBV7-2 and TRBJ2-1, is GAGVSQSPSNKVTEKGKDVELRCDPISGHTALYWYRQSLGQGLEFLIYFQGNSAPDKSGLPSDRFSAERTGGSVSTLTIQRTQQEDSAVYLCASSPRTIHSYNEQFFGPGTRLTVL.

V usage is TRBV15 and J usage is TRBJ1-1; D gene uncertain. Between the trimmed V and J ends, which lost 0 bases and 0 bases, there was a span of 5 bases. The CDR3 has 14 amino acids. Germline CDR1 LNHNV, CDR2 YYDKDF (reference sequence). The CDR3 DNA is TGTGCCACCAGCAGAGATGTCATGAACACTGAAGCTTTCTTT. Translating gives CATSRDVMNTEAFF. The complete variable domain, with remaining parts taken from reference TRBV15 and TRBJ1-1, reads DAMVIQNPRYQVTQFGKPVTLSCSQTLNHNVMYWYQQKSSQAPKLLFHYYDKDFNNEADTPDNFQSRRPNTSFCFLDIRSPGLGDTAMYLCATSRDVMNTEAFFGQGTRLTVV.

The chain recombines TRBV7-8 with TRBJ2-2, with D possibly TRBD2 on 7 matching bases. CDR3 length: 17 amino acids. Germline values: CDR1 SGHVS, CDR2 FQNEAQ. V dropped 0 bases and J dropped 7 bases, with 18 bases sitting between them. Written as DNA, the CDR3 is TGTGCCAGCAGCTTAGCGAGAAGGCAGGGGAGGGTCGGGGAGCTGTTTTTT. Protein sequence: CASSLARRQGRVGELFF.

This chain uses TRBV6-1 with TRBJ1-1; 8 positions match TRBD1. Germline values: CDR1 MNHNS, CDR2 SASEGT. CDR3 length: 14 amino acids. J was trimmed by 8 bases and V by 5 bases; bases with no gene match: 10. The CDR3 sequence: CASSKDRVSVEAFF. CDR3 sequence (DNA): TGTGCCAGCAGTAAGGACAGGGTGTCGGTCGAAGCTTTCTTT.

The chain carries TRBV5-4 and TRBJ1-4; 7 bases align to TRBD1. V trimming: 4 bases; J trimming: 3 bases; junction bases outside the gene matches: 9. The CDR3 contains 16 residues. CDR1 is SGHNT, CDR2 YYREEE, per germline (reference sequence). For the CDR3, the DNA is TGTGCCAGCAGCCTGACAGGGCAAATAGCTAATGAAAAACTGTTTTTT. Its translation: CASSLTGQIANEKLFF. The complete variable domain, with remaining parts taken from reference TRBV5-4 and TRBJ1-4, reads ETGVTQSPTHLIKTRGQQVTLRCSSQSGHNTVSWYQQALGQGPQFIFQYYREEENGRGNFPPRFSGLQFPNYSSELNVNALELDDSALYLCASSLTGQIANEKLFFGSGTQLSVL.

This chain joins TRBV7-6 and TRBJ2-1; 8 bases fit TRBD1. The CDR3 is 13 amino acids. The germline V gene encodes CDR1 SGHVS and CDR2 FNYEAQ. The trim removed 3 bases at V and 9 bases at J, leaving 4 bases unmatched. For the CDR3, the DNA is TGTGCCAGCAGCTTGGGGACAGGTGTTGAGCAGTTCTTC. It specifies CASSLGTGVEQFF.

This clone was recorded many times. The chain uses TRBV7-9 and TRBJ1-1, with a possible D match to TRBD1 (5 bases). The CDR3 has 12 residues. The V gene's germline CDR1 is SEHNR and CDR2 FQNEAQ (reference sequence). Trimming removed 8 bases at V and 4 bases at J, with 11 bases between. The CDR3 loop reads CASDQGGTEAFF. DNA of the CDR3: TGTGCCAGCGACCAGGGAGGCACTGAAGCTTTCTTT.

The chain couples TRBV6-5 to TRBJ2-1; 7 bases fit TRBD1. CDR1 and CDR2 (germline): MNHEY, SVGAGI. The V gene end was trimmed by 6 bases and the J gene end by 0 bases; junction bases not matched to a gene: 5. The CDR3 spans 15 residues. The CDR3 loop reads CASSRTGSSYNEQFF. DNA for the CDR3: TGTGCCAGCAGCAGGACAGGTAGCTCCTACAATGAGCAGTTCTTC.

The chain joins TRBV5-6 to TRBJ1-1; D is uncertain. The CDR3 totals 14 residues. Trimming left V 0 bases short and J 6 bases short, with 12 bases between. Germline V lookup: CDR1 SGHDT, CDR2 YYEEEE. The chain's CDR3 is CASSLVGGSPEAFF. CDR3 DNA sequence: TGTGCCAGCAGCTTGGTCGGAGGGAGTCCTGAAGCTTTCTTT.

This clone was detected only once. This chain connects TRBV5-1 to TRBJ1-1; D remains ambiguous. The germline gives CDR1 SGHRS, CDR2 YFSETQ. The V and J ends lost 0 bases and 6 bases respectively, with 12 bases between them. CDR3 length: 14 amino acids. CDR3 DNA: TGCGCCAGCAGCTTGGATCGCATTCGCGCTGAAGCTTTCTTT. Amino acid sequence: CASSLDRIRAEAFF.

The chain uses TRBV11-2 and TRBJ1-3, with 8 bases fitting TRBD1. CDR3 size: 17 residues. V lost 3 bases to trimming and J lost 0 bases; unmatched junction nucleotides: 7. From germline, CDR1 is SGHAT and CDR2 FQNNGV. The CDR3 loop reads CASSLTGVTSSGNTIYF. Written as DNA, the CDR3 is TGTGCCAGCAGCTTGACAGGGGTTACTAGCTCTGGAAACACCATATATTTT.

This chain connects TRBV11-2 to TRBJ1-5; perhaps TRBD1 as D (6 bases). Germline loops: CDR1 SGHAT, CDR2 FQNNGV. The CDR3 totals 16 residues. Trimming took 2 bases from V and 7 from J, leaving 18 bases between them. CDR3 amino acids: CASSLPTQGRGQPQHF. The CDR3 nucleotides read TGTGCCAGCAGCTTACCGACACAGGGTCGAGGACAGCCCCAGCATTTT.

The chain recombines TRBV4-3 with TRBJ2-3; 7 nucleotides agree with TRBD1. V lost 6 bases, J lost 1 base, and 10 bases stayed unmatched. CDR1 is LGHNA, CDR2 YSLEER, per germline. This CDR3 region has 16 residues. The CDR3: CASSQNNRGGTDTQYF. The CDR3 nucleotides read TGCGCCAGCAGTCAGAACAACAGGGGTGGCACAGATACGCAGTATTTT.

The J gene is TRBJ1-1, the V gene TRBV15; TRBD1 might be the D (5 bases). Trimming removed 1 base at V and 11 bases at J, with 14 bases between. The CDR3 length is 13 residues. Germline-derived CDR1 and CDR2 are LNHNV and YYDKDF (reference sequence). CDR3 coding DNA: TGTGCCACCAGCAGAGGACAGACACTCGACGCTTTCTTT. The encoded protein is CATSRGQTLDAFF.

The chain uses TRBV7-3 and TRBJ1-1; TRBD1 is a possible D gene (5 bases). The CDR3 is made up of 14 amino acids. The V and J ends lost 3 bases and 4 bases respectively, with 12 bases between them. The V gene's germline CDR1 is SGHTA and CDR2 FQGTGA. CDR3 in amino acids: CASSLGGSSTEAFF. CDR3 nucleotides: TGTGCCAGCAGCTTGGGGGGTTCGAGCACTGAAGCTTTCTTT.

This sequence joins TRBV2 and TRBJ2-2; perhaps TRBD1 as D (6 bases). V was trimmed by 4 bases and J by 6 bases, leaving 12 bases between them. The CDR3 runs to 14 residues. The V gene's germline CDR1 is SNHLY and CDR2 FYNNEI. The CDR3 region has the DNA TGTGCCAGCAGTGCCCAAACAGGGCCCGGGGAGCTGTTTTTT. It translates to CASSAQTGPGELFF.